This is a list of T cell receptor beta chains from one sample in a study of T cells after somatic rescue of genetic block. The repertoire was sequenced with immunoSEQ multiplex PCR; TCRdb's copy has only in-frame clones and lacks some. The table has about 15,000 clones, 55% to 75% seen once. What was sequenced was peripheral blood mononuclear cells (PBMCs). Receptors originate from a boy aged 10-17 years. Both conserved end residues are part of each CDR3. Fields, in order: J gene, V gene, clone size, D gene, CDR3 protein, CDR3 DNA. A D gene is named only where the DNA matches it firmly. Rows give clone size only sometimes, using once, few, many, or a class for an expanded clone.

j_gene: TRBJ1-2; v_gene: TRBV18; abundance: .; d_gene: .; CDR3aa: CASSPSRGAGYGYTF; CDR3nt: TGTGCCAGCTCACCATCTCGGGGGGCAGGCTATGGCTACACCTTC
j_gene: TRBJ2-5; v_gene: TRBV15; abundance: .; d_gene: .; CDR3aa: CATSRARRLERETQYF; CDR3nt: TGTGCCACCAGCAGAGCGAGGAGATTGGAACGGGAGACCCAGTACTTC
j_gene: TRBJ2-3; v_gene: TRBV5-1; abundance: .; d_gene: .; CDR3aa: CASSGHDTQYF; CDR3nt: TGCGCCAGCAGCGGCCACGATACGCAGTATTTT
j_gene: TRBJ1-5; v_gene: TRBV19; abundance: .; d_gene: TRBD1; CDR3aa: CASSKTGGSNQPQHF; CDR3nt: TGTGCCAGTAGTAAGACAGGGGGCAGCAATCAGCCCCAGCATTTT
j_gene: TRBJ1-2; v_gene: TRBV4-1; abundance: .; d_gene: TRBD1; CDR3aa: CASSQRGQSPYGYTF; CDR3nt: TGCGCCAGCAGCCAGAGGGGACAGTCTCCTTATGGCTACACCTTC
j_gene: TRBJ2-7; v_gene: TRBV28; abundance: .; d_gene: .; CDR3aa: CASSLSGWVHEQYF; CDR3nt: TGTGCCAGCAGTTTATCTGGGTGGGTCCACGAGCAGTACTTC
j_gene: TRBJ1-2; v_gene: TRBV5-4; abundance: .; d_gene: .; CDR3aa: CASSLEQFYGYTF; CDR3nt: TGTGCCAGCAGCTTGGAACAATTCTATGGCTACACCTTC
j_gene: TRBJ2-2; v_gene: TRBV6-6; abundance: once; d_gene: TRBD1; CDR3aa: CASTFRDRGHGELFF; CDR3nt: TGTGCCAGCACCTTCCGGGACAGGGGGCACGGGGAGCTGTTTTTT
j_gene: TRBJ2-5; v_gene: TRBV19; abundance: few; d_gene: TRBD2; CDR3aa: CASSIGPSGRALETQYF; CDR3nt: TGTGCCAGTAGTATAGGTCCTAGCGGGAGGGCCTTGGAGACCCAGTACTTC
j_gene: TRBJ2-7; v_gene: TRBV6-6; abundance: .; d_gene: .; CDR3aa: CASSYGGKGEQYF; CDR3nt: TGTGCCAGCAGTTACGGCGGGAAGGGCGAGCAGTACTTC
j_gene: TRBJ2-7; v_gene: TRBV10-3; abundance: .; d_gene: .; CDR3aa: CAISESRGGRNEQYF; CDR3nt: TGTGCCATCAGTGAGTCGAGGGGGGGCAGGAACGAGCAGTACTTC
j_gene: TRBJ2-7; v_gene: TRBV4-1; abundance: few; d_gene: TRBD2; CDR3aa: CASSTGLAGGEQYF; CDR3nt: TGCGCCAGCAGTACGGGACTAGCGGGAGGCGAGCAGTACTTC
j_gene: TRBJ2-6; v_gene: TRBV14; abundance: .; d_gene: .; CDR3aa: CASSPFTSGANVLTF; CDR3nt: TGTGCCAGCAGCCCCTTCACCTCTGGGGCCAACGTCCTGACTTTC
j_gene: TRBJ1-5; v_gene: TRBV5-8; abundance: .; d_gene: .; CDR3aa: CASSLRVGRRLSNQPQHF; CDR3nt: TGTGCCAGCAGCTTGAGAGTCGGCAGACGTCTTAGCAATCAGCCCCAGCATTTT
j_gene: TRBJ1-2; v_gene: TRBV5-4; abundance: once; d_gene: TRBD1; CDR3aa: CASSLARDRESYGYTF; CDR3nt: TGTGCCAGCAGCTTGGCCCGGGACAGGGAAAGTTATGGCTACACCTTC
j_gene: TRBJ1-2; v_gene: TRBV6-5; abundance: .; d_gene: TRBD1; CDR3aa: CASSELGDRGGYTF; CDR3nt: TGTGCCAGCAGTGAATTGGGGGACAGGGGAGGCTACACCTTC
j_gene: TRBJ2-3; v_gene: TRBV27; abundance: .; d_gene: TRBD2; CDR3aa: CASSLSSIGVAGVTDTQYF; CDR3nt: TGTGCCAGCAGTTTATCGAGTATCGGCGTAGCGGGAGTTACAGATACGCAGTATTTT
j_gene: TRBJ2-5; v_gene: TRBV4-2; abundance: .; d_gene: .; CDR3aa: CASSQAYGAQETQYF; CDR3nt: TGTGCCAGCAGCCAAGCATATGGGGCCCAAGAGACCCAGTACTTC
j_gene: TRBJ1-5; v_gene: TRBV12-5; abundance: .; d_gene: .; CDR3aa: CASARGSNQPQHF; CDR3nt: TGTGCTAGTGCGAGGGGTAGCAATCAGCCCCAGCATTTT
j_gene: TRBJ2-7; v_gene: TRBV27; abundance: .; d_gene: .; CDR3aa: CASSSGTRNEQYF; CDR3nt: TGTGCCAGCAGTTCCGGGACAAGGAACGAGCAGTACTTC
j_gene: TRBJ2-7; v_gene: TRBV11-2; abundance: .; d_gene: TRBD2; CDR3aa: CASSPPGTSGSAYYEQYF; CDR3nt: TGTGCCAGCAGTCCTCCCGGGACTAGCGGGAGTGCTTACTACGAGCAGTACTTC
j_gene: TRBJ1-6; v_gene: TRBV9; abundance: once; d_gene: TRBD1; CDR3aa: CASSPGTGYSPLHF; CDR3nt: TGTGCCAGCAGCCCTGGGACAGGGTACTCACCCCTCCACTTT
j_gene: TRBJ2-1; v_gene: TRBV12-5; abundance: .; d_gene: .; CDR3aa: CASGLGGWINEQFF; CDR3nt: TGTGCTAGTGGTTTGGGGGGCTGGATCAATGAGCAGTTCTTC
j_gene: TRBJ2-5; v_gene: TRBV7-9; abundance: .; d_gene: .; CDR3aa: CASSHQEAARETQYF; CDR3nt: TGTGCCAGCAGCCACCAGGAGGCAGCCCGAGAGACCCAGTACTTC
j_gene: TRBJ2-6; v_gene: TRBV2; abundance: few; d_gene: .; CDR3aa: CASKKGLSGANVLTF; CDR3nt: TGTGCCAGCAAGAAGGGGCTTTCCGGGGCCAACGTCCTGACTTTC